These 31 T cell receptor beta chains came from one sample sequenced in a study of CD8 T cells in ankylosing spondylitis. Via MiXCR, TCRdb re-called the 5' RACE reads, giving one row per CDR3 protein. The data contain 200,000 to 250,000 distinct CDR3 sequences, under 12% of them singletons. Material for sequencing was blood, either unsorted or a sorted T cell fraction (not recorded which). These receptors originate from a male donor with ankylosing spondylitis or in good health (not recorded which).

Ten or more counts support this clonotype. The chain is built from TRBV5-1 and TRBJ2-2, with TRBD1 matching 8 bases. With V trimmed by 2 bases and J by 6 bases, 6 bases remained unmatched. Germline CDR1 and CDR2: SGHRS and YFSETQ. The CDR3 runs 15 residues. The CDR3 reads CASSFGQGYPGELFF. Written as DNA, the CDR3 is TGCGCCAGCAGCTTCGGACAGGGTTATCCCGGGGAGCTGTTTTTT.

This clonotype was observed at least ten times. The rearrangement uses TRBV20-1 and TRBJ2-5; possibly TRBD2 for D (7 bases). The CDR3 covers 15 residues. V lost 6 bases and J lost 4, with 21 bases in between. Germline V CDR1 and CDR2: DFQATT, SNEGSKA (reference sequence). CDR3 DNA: TGCAGTGCGAACATCCGGGGGGCGCCCCCAGAGACCCAGTACTTC. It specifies CSANIRGAPPETQYF.

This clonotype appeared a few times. CDR3 nucleotides: TGTGCCAGCAGCCAATTGGGTAATTCACCCCTCCACTTT. This translates into CASSQLGNSPLHF. The chain links TRBV12-3 or TRBV12-4 to TRBJ1-6; D gene uncertain. Trimming left V 6 bases short and J 6 bases short, with 9 bases between. The CDR3 is 13 amino acids.

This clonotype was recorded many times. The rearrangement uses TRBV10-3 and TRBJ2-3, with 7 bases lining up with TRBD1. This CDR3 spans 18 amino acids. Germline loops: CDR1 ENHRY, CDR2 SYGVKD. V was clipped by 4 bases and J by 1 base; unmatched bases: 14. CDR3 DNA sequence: TGTGCCATCAGTGCTACAGGGGCTTTCAAATCCCGCACAGATACGCAGTATTTT. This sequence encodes CAISATGAFKSRTDTQYF.

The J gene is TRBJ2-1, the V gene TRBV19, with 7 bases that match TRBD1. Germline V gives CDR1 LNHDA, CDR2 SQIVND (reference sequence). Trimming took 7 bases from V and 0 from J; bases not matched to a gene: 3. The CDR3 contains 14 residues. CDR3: CASKGASSYNEQFF. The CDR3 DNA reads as TGTGCCAGTAAGGGGGCCAGCTCCTACAATGAGCAGTTCTTC.

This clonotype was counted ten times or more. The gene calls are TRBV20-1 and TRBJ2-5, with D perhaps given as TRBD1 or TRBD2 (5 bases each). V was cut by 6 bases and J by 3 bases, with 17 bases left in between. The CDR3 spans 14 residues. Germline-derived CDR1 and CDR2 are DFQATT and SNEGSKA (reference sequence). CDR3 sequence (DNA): TGCAGTGCCCGGGACGGTTCGGGGAAAGAGACCCAGTACTTC. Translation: CSARDGSGKETQYF.

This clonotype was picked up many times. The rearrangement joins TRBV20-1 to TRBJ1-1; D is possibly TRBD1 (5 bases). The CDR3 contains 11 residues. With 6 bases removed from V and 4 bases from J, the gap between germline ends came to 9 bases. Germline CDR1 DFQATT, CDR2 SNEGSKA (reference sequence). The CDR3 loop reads CSAAGGTEAFF. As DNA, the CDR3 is TGCAGTGCGGCGGGGGGCACTGAAGCTTTCTTT.

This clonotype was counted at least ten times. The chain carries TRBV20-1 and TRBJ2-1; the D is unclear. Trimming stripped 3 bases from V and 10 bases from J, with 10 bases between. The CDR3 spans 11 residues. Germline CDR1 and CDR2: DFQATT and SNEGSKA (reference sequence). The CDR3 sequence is CSARWAREQFF. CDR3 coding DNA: TGCAGTGCTAGGTGGGCTCGGGAGCAGTTCTTC.

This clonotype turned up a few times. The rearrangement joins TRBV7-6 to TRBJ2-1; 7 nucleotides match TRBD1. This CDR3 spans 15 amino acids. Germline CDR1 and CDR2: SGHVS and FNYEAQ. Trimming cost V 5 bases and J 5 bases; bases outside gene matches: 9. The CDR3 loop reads CASSGERGRDNEQFF. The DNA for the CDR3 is TGTGCCAGCAGCGGGGAGAGGGGGCGCGACAATGAGCAGTTCTTC.

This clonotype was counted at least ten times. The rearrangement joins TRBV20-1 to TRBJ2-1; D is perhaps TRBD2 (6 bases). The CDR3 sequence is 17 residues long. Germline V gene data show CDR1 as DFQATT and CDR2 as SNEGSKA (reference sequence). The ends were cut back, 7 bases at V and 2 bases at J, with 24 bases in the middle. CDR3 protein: CSGLGSGLLGAYNEQFF. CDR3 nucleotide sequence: TGCAGTGGCCTGGGTAGCGGACTGCTTGGAGCCTACAATGAGCAGTTCTTC.

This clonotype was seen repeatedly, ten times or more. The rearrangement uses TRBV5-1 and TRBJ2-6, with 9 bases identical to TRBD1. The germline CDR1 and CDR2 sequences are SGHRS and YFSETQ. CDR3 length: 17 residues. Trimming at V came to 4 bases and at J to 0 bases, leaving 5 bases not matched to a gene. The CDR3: CASSEGQGHSGANVLTF. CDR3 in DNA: TGCGCCAGCAGCGAGGGACAGGGCCACTCTGGGGCCAACGTCCTGACTTTC.

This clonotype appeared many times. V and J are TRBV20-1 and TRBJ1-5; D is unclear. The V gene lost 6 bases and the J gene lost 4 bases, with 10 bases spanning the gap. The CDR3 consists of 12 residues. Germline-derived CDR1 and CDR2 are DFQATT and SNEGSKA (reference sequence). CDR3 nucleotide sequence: TGCAGTGCCCTGCGAGGGAATCAGCCCCAGCATTTT. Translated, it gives CSALRGNQPQHF.

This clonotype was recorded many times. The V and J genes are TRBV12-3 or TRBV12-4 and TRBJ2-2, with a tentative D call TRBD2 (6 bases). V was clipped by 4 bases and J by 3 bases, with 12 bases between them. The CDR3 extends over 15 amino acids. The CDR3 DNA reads TGTGCCAGCAGTTCACGGGGCGGGGACACCGGGGAGCTGTTTTTT. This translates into CASSSRGGDTGELFF.

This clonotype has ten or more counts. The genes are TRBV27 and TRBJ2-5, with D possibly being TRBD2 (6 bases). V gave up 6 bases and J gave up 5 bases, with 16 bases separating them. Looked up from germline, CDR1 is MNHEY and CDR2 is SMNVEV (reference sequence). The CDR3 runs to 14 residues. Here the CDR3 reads CASSPGGMSETQYF. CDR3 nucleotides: TGTGCCAGCAGCCCAGGAGGGATGAGTGAGACCCAGTACTTC.

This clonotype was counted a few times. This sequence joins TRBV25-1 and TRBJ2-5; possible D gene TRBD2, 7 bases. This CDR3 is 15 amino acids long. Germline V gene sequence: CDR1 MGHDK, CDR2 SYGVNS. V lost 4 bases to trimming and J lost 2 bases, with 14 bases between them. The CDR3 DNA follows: TGTGCCAGCAGTGGAAAACAGGGAGGGCAAGAGACCCAGTACTTC. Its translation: CASSGKQGGQETQYF. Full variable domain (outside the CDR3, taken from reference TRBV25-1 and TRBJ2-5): EADIYQTPRYLVIGTGKKITLECSQTMGHDKMYWYQQDPGMELHLIHYSYGVNSTEKGDLSSESTVSRIRTEHFPLTLESARPSHTSQYLCASSGKQGGQETQYFGPGTRLLVL.

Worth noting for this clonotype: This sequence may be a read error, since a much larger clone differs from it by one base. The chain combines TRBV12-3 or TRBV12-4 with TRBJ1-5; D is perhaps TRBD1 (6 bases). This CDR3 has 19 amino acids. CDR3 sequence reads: CTSSLPGTLLAHSNQPQHF. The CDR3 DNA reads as TGTACCAGCAGTTTACCAGGGACATTATTAGCCCATAGCAATCAGCCCCAGCATTTT.

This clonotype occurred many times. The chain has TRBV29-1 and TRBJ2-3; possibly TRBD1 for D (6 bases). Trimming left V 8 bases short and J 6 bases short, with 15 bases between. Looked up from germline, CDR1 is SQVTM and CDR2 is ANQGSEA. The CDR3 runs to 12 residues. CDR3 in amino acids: CSPVGAMDTQYF. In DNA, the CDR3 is TGCAGCCCCGTGGGGGCAATGGATACGCAGTATTTT.

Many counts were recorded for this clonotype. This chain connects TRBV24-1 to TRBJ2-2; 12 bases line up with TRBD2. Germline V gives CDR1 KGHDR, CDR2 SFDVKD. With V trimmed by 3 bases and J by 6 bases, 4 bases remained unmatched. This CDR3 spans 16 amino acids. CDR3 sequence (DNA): TGTGCCACCAGTGATGGACTAGCGGGGCCGGCCGGGGAGCTGTTTTTT. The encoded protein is CATSDGLAGPAGELFF.

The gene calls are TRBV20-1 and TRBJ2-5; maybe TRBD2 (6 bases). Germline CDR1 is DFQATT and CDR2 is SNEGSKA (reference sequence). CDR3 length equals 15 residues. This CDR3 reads CCAPSGLAKQETQYF. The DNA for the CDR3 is TGCTGCGCCCCCTCCGGGCTAGCGAAACAAGAGACCCAGTACTTC.

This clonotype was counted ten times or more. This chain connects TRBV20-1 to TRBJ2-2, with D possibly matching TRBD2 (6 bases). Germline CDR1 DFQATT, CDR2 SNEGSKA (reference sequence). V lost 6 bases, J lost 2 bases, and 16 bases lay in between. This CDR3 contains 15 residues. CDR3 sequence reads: CSASAGRINTGELFF. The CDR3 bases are TGCAGTGCAAGCGCGGGACGCATAAACACCGGGGAGCTGTTTTTT.

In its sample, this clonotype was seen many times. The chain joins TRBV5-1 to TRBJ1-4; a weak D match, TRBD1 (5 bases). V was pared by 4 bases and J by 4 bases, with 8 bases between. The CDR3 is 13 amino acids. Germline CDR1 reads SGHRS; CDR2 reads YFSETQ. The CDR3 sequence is CASSPGFNEKLFF. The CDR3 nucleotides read TGCGCCAGCAGCCCAGGGTTTAATGAAAAACTGTTTTTT.

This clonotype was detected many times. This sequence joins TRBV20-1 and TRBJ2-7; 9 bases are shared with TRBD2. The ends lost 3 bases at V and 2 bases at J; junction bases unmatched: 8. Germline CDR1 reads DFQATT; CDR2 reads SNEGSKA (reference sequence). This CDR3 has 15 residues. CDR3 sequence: CSASLLAGKTYEQYF. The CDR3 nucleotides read TGCAGTGCTAGTTTGCTAGCGGGGAAAACCTACGAGCAGTACTTC.

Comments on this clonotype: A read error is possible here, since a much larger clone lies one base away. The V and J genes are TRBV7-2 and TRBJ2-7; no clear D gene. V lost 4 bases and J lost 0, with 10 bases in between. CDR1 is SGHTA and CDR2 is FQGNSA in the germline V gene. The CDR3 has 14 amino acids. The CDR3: CASSSWTVSYEQYF. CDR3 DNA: TGTGCCAGCAGCTCTTGGACGGTCTCCTACGAGCAGTACTTC.

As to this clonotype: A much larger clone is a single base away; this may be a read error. The CDR3 loop is CASMSGGANTEAFF. The CDR3 DNA follows: TGTGCCAGTATGTCAGGGGGCGCAAACACTGAAGCTTTCTTT. The V call is TRBV7-2, the J call TRBJ1-1, with 8 bases lining up with TRBD1. The germline V gene has CDR1 SGHTA and CDR2 FQGNSA. The J segment lost 2 bases and the V segment lost 9 bases, leaving 8 bases of the junction unmatched. The length of the CDR3 is 14 residues.

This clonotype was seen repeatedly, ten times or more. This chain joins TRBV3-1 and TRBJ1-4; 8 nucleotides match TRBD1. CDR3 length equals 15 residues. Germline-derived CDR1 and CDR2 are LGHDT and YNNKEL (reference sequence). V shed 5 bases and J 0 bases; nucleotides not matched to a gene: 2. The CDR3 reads CASSSGGATNEKLFF. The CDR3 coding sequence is TGTGCCAGCAGCTCAGGGGGCGCAACTAATGAAAAACTGTTTTTT.

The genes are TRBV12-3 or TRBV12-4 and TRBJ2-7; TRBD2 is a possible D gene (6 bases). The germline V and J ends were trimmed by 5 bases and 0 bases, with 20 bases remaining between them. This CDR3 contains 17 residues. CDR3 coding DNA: TGTGCCAGCAGTACTACAAAACCCACGGGACTCTCCTACGAGCAGTACTTC. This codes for CASSTTKPTGLSYEQYF.

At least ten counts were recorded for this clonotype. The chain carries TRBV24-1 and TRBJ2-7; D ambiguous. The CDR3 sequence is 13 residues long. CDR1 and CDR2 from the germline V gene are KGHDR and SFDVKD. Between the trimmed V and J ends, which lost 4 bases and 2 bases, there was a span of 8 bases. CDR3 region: CATSDQSAYEQYF. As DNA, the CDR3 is TGTGCCACCAGTGACCAGTCGGCCTACGAGCAGTACTTC.

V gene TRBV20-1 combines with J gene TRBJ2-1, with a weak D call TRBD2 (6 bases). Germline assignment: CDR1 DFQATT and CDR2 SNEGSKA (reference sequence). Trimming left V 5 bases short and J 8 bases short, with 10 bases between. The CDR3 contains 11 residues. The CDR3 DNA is TGCAGTGCTGGGGACTTCGATGAGCAGTTCTTC. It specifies CSAGDFDEQFF.

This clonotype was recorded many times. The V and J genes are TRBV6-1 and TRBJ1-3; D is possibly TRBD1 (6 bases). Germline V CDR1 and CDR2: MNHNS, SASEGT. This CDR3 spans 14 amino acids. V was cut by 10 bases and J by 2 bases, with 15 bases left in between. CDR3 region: CATPQGDTGNTIYF. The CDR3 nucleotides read TGTGCCACCCCGCAAGGGGACACTGGAAACACCATATATTTT.

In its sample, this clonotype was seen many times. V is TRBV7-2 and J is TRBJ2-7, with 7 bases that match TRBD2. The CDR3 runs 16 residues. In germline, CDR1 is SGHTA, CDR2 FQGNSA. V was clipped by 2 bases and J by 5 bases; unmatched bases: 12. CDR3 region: CASSLKASGGSHEQYF. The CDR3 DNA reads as TGTGCCAGCAGCTTAAAGGCGTCGGGGGGTTCCCACGAGCAGTACTTC.

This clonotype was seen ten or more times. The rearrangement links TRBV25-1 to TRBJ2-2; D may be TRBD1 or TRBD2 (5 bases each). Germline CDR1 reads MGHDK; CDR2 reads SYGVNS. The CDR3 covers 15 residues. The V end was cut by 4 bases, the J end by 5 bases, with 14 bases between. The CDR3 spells CASSAPRGVTGELFF. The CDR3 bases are TGTGCCAGCAGTGCCCCCCGAGGGGTAACCGGGGAGCTGTTTTTT.